This TCR beta chain was recovered during a study of T cells in tuberculosis. The wider study: Samples predate treatment or fall within its first 7 days.

Germline V CDR1 and CDR2: SNHLY, FYNNEI. The CDR3 is 14 residues long. With 4 bases removed from V and 2 bases from J, the gap between germline ends came to 10 bases. Time point denoted: new active TB diagnosis, blood taken before or within 7 days of starting treatment. On average approximately 100,000 T cells per donor were immunosequenced. Using immunoSEQ multiplex PCR, the repertoire was profiled, and TCRdb retains in-frame clones only, with some absent. The sample includes more than 20,000 clones, 70% to 90% of them seen just once. The V call is TRBV2, the J call TRBJ2-3; D gene ambiguous. The sample here was PBMCs, taken at tuberculosis diagnosis. This receptor was taken from an adult with tuberculosis. CDR3 residues: CASSAASDTDTQYF. The CDR3 DNA reads TGTGCCAGCAGTGCAGCCAGCGACACAGATACGCAGTATTTT. Combining the CDR3 with reference TRBV2 and TRBJ2-3 gives the whole variable domain EPEVTQTPSHQVTQMGQEVILRCVPISNHLYFYWYRQILGQKVEFLVSFYNNEISEKSEIFDDQFSVERPDGSNFTLKIRSTKLEDSAMYFCASSAASDTDTQYFGPGTRLTVL.